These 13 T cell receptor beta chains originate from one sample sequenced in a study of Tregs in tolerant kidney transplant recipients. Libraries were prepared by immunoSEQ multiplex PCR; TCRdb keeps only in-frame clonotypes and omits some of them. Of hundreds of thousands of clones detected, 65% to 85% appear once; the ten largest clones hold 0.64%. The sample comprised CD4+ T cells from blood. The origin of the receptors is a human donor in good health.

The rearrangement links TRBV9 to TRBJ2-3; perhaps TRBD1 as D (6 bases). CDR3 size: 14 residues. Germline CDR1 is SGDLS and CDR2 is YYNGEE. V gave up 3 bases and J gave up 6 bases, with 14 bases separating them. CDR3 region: CASSGDMRTDTQYF. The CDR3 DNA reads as TGTGCCAGCAGCGGGGACATGCGAACCGATACGCAGTATTTT.

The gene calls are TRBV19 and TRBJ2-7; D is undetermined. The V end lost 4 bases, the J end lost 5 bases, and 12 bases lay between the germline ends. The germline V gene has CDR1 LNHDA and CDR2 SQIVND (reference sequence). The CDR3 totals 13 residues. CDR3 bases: TGTGCCAGTAGTAGCGAATTTTTGGACGAGCAGTACTTC. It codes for CASSSEFLDEQYF.

CDR3 bases: TGTGCCAGCAGCTTAAGCAGGGTGGTATTACGGGGCTACACCTTC. Translated: CASSLSRVVLRGYTF. V gene TRBV13 combines with J gene TRBJ1-2; TRBD1 might be the D (5 bases). Germline assignment: CDR1 PRHDT and CDR2 FYEKMQ (reference sequence). Deletions cut 2 bases from V and 8 bases from J, with 18 bases between. This CDR3 spans 15 amino acids.

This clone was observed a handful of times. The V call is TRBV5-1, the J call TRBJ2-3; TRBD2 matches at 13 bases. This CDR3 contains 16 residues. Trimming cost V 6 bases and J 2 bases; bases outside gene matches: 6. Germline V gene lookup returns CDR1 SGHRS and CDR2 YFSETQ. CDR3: CASKWGTSGNTDTQYF. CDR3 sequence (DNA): TGCGCCAGCAAATGGGGGACTAGCGGGAACACAGATACGCAGTATTTT.

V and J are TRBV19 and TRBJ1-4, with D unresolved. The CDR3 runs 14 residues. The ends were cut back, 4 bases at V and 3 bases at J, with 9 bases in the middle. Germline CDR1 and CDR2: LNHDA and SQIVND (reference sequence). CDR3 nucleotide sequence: TGTGCCAGTAGTAAGGGTGGCGCTAATGAAAAACTGTTTTTT. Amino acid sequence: CASSKGGANEKLFF. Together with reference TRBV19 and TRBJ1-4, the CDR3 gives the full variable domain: DGGITQSPKYLFRKEGQNVTLSCEQNLNHDAMYWYRQDPGQGLRLIYYSQIVNDFQKGDIAEGYSVSREKKESFPLTVTSAQKNPTAFYLCASSKGGANEKLFFGSGTQLSVL.

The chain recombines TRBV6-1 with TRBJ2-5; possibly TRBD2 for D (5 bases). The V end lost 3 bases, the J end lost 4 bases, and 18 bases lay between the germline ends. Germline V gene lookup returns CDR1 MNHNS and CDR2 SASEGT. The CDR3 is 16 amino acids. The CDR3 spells CASSEGVLSRGETQYF. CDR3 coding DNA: TGTGCCAGCAGTGAGGGAGTACTATCTCGGGGAGAGACCCAGTACTTC.

CDR3 in DNA: TGCAGCGTTCAGAGTTGGGGTGACACCGGGGAGCTGTTTTTT. Translating gives CSVQSWGDTGELFF. V and J are TRBV29-1 and TRBJ2-2; D is ambiguous. The CDR3 length is 14 residues. Trimming took 5 bases from V and 3 from J, leaving 13 bases between them. CDR1 SQVTM and CDR2 ANQGSEA come from the germline V gene.

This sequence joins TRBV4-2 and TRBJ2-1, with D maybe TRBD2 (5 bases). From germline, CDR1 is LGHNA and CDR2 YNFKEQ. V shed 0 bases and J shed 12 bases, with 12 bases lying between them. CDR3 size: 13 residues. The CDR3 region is CASSQDQERMQFF. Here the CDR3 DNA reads TGTGCCAGCAGCCAAGATCAGGAGCGGATGCAGTTCTTC.

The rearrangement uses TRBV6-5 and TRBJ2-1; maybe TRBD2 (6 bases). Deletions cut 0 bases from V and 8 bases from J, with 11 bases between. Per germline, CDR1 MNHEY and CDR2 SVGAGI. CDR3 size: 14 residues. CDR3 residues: CASSYSGTEDEQFF. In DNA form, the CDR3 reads TGTGCCAGCAGTTACTCGGGGACTGAGGATGAGCAGTTCTTC.

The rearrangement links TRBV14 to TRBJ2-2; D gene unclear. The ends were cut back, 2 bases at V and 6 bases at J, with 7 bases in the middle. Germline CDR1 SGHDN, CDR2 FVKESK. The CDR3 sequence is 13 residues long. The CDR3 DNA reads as TGTGCCAGCAGCCAACAGGTACCCGGGGAGCTGTTTTTT. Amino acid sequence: CASSQQVPGELFF.

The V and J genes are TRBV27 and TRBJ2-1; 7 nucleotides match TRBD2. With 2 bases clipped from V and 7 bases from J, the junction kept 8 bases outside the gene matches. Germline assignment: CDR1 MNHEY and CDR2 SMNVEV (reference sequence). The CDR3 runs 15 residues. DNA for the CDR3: TGTGCCAGCAGTTTAAGGCGGGGAGGGGTTAATGAGCAGTTCTTC. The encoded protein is CASSLRRGGVNEQFF.

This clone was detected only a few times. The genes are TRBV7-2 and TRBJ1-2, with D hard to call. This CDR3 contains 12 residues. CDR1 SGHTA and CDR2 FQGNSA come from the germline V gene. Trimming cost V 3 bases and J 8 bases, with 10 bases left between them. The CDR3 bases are TGTGCCAGCAGCTTTGAATTGGGAGGCTACACCTTC. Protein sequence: CASSFELGGYTF.

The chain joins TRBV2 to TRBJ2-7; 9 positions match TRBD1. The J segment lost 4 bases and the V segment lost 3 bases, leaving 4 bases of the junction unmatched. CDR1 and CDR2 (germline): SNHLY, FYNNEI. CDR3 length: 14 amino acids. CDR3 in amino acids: CASSEGTGMYEQYF. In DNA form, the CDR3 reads TGTGCCAGCAGTGAGGGGACAGGGATGTACGAGCAGTACTTC.